A selection of T cell receptor beta chains follows, all from one sample in a study of CD8+CD57+ T cells in acquired aplastic anemia. A single record per CDR3 protein comes from TCRdb applying MiXCR to the reads. The sample comprises hundreds of thousands of distinct CDR3 sequences, around a third of which are singletons, and less than 0.85% rests with the top ten. Sequenced input: sorted CD4+, CD8+, or CD8+CD57+ T cells (not recorded which) from PBMCs. The receptors were gathered from a human donor with aplastic anemia. The CDR3 runs from the conserved cysteine through the conserved F or W. D genes are given only for firm matches. A clone size is listed for some rows: how often the clone was seen (once, few, many), or a class if it is expanded.

size	D	J	V	CDR3	DNA
NA	NA	TRBJ1-2	TRBV4-3	CASSQDGTAIYGYTF	TGCGCCAGCAGCCAAGACGGTACCGCCATATATGGCTACACCTTC
few	NA	TRBJ1-1	TRBV20-1	CSASFHSMNTEAFF	TGCAGTGCTAGTTTTCACAGCATGAACACTGAAGCTTTCTTT
many	NA	TRBJ1-5	TRBV10-3	CAISEAGGQPQHF	TGTGCCATCAGTGAGGCGGGAGGTCAGCCCCAGCATTTT
many	NA	TRBJ1-4	TRBV15	CATSRVGTNEKLFF	TGTGCCACCAGCAGAGTCGGAACTAATGAAAAACTGTTTTTT
many	TRBD1	TRBJ1-3	TRBV10-3	CAISGDRAGNTIYF	TGTGCCATCAGTGGGGACAGGGCCGGAAACACCATATATTTT
many	NA	TRBJ2-3	TRBV19	CASSIWRSDGDTQYF	TGTGCCAGTAGTATATGGCGATCCGACGGGGATACGCAGTATTTT
NA	TRBD1	TRBJ2-7	TRBV11-2	CASSLISGQGNYEQCF	TGTGCCAGCAGCTTAATTAGCGGACAGGGAAACTACGAGCAGTGCTTC
many	NA	TRBJ1-2	TRBV7-2	CASSLGGAGGHYGYTF	TGTGCCAGCAGCTTAGGGGGGGCAGGAGGGCACTATGGCTACACCTTC
NA	TRBD1	TRBJ1-4	TRBV15	CATSRPTGTGVEKLFF	TGTGCCACCAGCAGACCTACCGGGACAGGGGTTGAAAAACTGTTTTTT
NA	NA	TRBJ1-3	TRBV3-1	CASSQALSGRSGNTIYF	TGTGCCAGCAGCCAAGCCCTGTCAGGTCGCTCTGGAAACACCATATATTTT
few	NA	TRBJ1-2	TRBV11-3	CATSPGSNYGYTF	TGTGCCACCTCGCCCGGGTCTAACTATGGCTACACCTTC
NA	NA	TRBJ2-7	TRBV20-1	CSARDHNNGEQYF	TGCAGTGCTAGAGATCACAATAACGGCGAGCAGTACTTC
NA	NA	TRBJ1-3	TRBV9	CASSVLGDSSGNTIYF	TGTGCCAGCAGCGTACTCGGGGACTCCTCTGGAAACACCATATATTTT
few	NA	TRBJ2-3	TRBV20-1	CSASSSVTDTQYF	TGCAGTGCTAGTTCGAGCGTCACAGATACGCAGTATTTT
many	TRBD1	TRBJ1-5	TRBV19	CASTDRDFQPQHF	TGTGCCAGTACGGACAGGGACTTTCAGCCCCAGCATTTT
NA	TRBD1	TRBJ2-1	TRBV5-1	CASSLGWDSASSYNEQFF	TGCGCCAGCAGCTTGGGTTGGGACAGTGCCAGCTCCTACAATGAGCAGTTCTTC
NA	NA	TRBJ2-7	TRBV10-3	CAISEPSGSEQYF	TGTGCCATCAGTGAGCCGTCCGGGTCCGAGCAGTACTTC
many	NA	TRBJ1-5	TRBV20-1	CSAIGPLNQPQHF	TGCAGTGCCATTGGACCGCTGAATCAGCCCCAGCATTTT
NA	NA	TRBJ2-3	TRBV5-1	CASSLNGADTQYF	TGCGCCAGCAGCTTGAACGGAGCAGATACGCAGTATTTT
NA	TRBD1	TRBJ2-5	TRBV29-1	CSFPTGGVETQYF	TGCAGCTTCCCAACAGGGGGCGTAGAGACCCAGTACTTC
NA	NA	TRBJ2-7	TRBV29-1	CSLRDGSSYEQYF	TGCAGCTTAAGGGACGGTAGCTCCTACGAGCAGTACTTC
many	TRBD1	TRBJ2-1	TRBV15	CATSREEIWDSDNEQFF	TGTGCCACCAGCAGAGAGGAAATTTGGGACAGCGACAATGAGCAGTTCTTC
NA	TRBD2	TRBJ2-3	TRBV20-1	CSAMRGGAPDTQYF	TGCAGTGCTATGCGCGGGGGGGCCCCAGATACGCAGTATTTT
many	TRBD1	TRBJ2-7	TRBV12-3/TRBV12-4	CASSQDRDAVYEQYF	TGTGCCAGCAGTCAGGACAGGGATGCCGTCTACGAGCAGTACTTC
once	TRBD1	TRBJ1-6	TRBV25-1	CASSESGGTGTSPLHF	TGTGCCAGCAGTGAATCAGGAGGGACAGGGACTTCACCCCTCCACTTT
NA	NA	TRBJ1-3	TRBV3-1	CASSPGRTSGNTIYF	TGTGCCAGCAGCCCGGGACGGACCTCTGGAAACACCATATATTTT
NA	NA	TRBJ2-6	TRBV12-3/TRBV12-4	CASSFYRVSGANVLTF	TGTGCCAGCAGTTTTTACAGAGTCTCTGGGGCCAACGTCCTGACTTTC
once	TRBD2	TRBJ2-3	TRBV10-3	CASRRLAGGASTDTQYF	TGTGCCAGCAGAAGACTAGCGGGAGGGGCTTCCACAGATACGCAGTATTTT
NA	NA	TRBJ1-1	TRBV30	CAWSVRQLAFF	TGTGCCTGGAGTGTACGACAGTTAGCTTTCTTT
NA	NA	TRBJ1-4	TRBV2	CASSYGAGRNEKLFF	TGTGCCAGCAGTTACGGGGCAGGGAGGAACGAAAAACTGTTTTTT
once	TRBD1	TRBJ2-3	TRBV29-1	CSVSPGQGADTQYF	TGCAGCGTTTCACCGGGACAGGGGGCAGATACGCAGTATTTT
NA	NA	TRBJ2-3	TRBV28	CASTERSTDTQYF	TGTGCCAGCACCGAGAGAAGCACAGATACGCAGTATTTT
many	TRBD1	TRBJ1-6	TRBV7-8	CASSRTGEGYSPLHF	TGTGCCAGCAGCCGGACAGGGGAGGGTTATTCACCCCTCCACTTT
few	TRBD2	TRBJ2-5	TRBV7-2	CASSPDSGGAGETQYF	TGTGCCAGCAGCCCCGATAGCGGGGGGGCAGGGGAGACCCAGTACTTC
NA	NA	TRBJ2-5	TRBV2	CASTGETQYF	TGTGCCAGCACGGGGGAGACCCAGTACTTC
few	NA	TRBJ1-2	TRBV2	CASSSSPQGDYGYTF	TGTGCCAGCAGTTCATCACCCCAGGGAGACTATGGCTACACCTTC
many	TRBD1	TRBJ2-7	TRBV9	CASSARQGSSYEQYF	TGTGCCAGCAGCGCCAGACAGGGGAGTTCCTACGAGCAGTACTTC
many	TRBD1	TRBJ1-2	TRBV7-2	CASSMDRGNYGYTF	TGTGCCAGCAGCATGGACAGGGGGAACTATGGCTACACCTTC
NA	TRBD2	TRBJ2-3	TRBV11-1	CASSPLGSGRGTDTQYF	TGTGCCAGCAGCCCCTTGGGGAGCGGGAGAGGAACAGATACGCAGTATTTT